These 7 T cell receptor beta chains were all obtained from the same sample, sequenced in a study of cytomegalovirus exposure and HLA in healthy donors. PCR was performed using 60 Vbeta and 13 Jbeta primers. TCRdb's table, derived via immunoSEQ multiplex PCR, lists solely in-frame clones and lacks some. Counted here are around 160,000 clones, around 80% occurring once; the ten biggest clones make up about 1%. The sample consisted of PBMCs. The receptors derive from a woman in her thirties or forties in good health and CMV-seronegative.

J is TRBJ2-3 and V is TRBV28, with 12 bases identical to TRBD2. The germline V gene has CDR1 MDHEN and CDR2 SYDVKM. The CDR3 is 16 amino acids. Trimming cost V 10 bases and J 4 bases; bases outside gene matches: 12. CDR3 sequence: CATLRGLAGLSDTQYF. The CDR3 DNA reads as TGTGCCACCCTCCGCGGACTAGCGGGATTATCAGATACGCAGTATTTT.

The gene calls are TRBV9 and TRBJ2-2; 10 bases fit TRBD1. The CDR3 is 16 residues long. Losses at the gene ends were 2 bases for V and 7 bases for J; bases not matched to a gene: 8. Germline assignment: CDR1 SGDLS and CDR2 YYNGEE. CDR3 amino acids: CASSVTGQGEVGELFF. In nucleotides, the CDR3 is TGTGCCAGCAGCGTTACCGGACAGGGGGAGGTCGGGGAGCTGTTTTTT.

The rearrangement joins TRBV7-2 to TRBJ2-7; TRBD2 matches 7 bases. There are 17 residues in the CDR3. Germline CDR1 and CDR2: SGHTA and FQGNSA. Trimming cost V 3 bases and J 1 base; bases outside gene matches: 12. The CDR3 loop is CASSFPSGTNPSYEQYF. CDR3 nucleotide sequence: TGTGCCAGCAGCTTTCCTTCCGGGACTAACCCTTCCTACGAGCAGTACTTC.

The chain links TRBV6-6 to TRBJ2-2; 8 bases line up with TRBD1. Germline CDR1 reads MNHNY; CDR2 reads SVGAGI (reference sequence). The CDR3 extends over 15 amino acids. V was pared by 4 bases and J by 9 bases, with 10 bases of the junction left unmatched. CDR3 nucleotide sequence: TGTGCCAGCAGTTCACAAGGGACAGGTACCCGGGAGCTGTTTTTT. Its protein product is CASSSQGTGTRELFF.

V usage is TRBV5-1 and J usage is TRBJ2-5; TRBD2 matches at 11 bases. The CDR3 is 13 residues long. Germline CDR1 reads SGHRS; CDR2 reads YFSETQ. With V trimmed by 8 bases and J by 2 bases, 2 bases remained unmatched. The CDR3 is CASRLAGQETQYF. The CDR3 region has the DNA TGCGCCAGTCGACTAGCGGGACAAGAGACCCAGTACTTC.

This chain joins TRBV5-1 and TRBJ2-1, with 13 bases that match TRBD2. CDR3 length equals 17 residues. The V gene end was trimmed by 4 bases and the J gene end by 6 bases; junction bases not matched to a gene: 10. Germline CDR1 is SGHRS and CDR2 is YFSETQ. CDR3 nucleotides: TGCGCCAGCAGCAAGGGACTAGCGGGACCGGCCCCCAATGAGCAGTTCTTC. This sequence encodes CASSKGLAGPAPNEQFF.

The chain couples TRBV9 to TRBJ1-5; no clear D gene. Germline assignment: CDR1 SGDLS and CDR2 YYNGEE. Deletions cut 0 bases from V and 2 bases from J, with 12 bases between. The CDR3 sequence is 16 residues long. The CDR3 spells CASSVDEGMGNQPQHF. CDR3 sequence (DNA): TGTGCCAGCAGCGTAGATGAGGGTATGGGCAATCAGCCCCAGCATTTT. The variable domain in full, with the rest retrieved from reference TRBV9 and TRBJ1-5, is DSGVTQTPKHLITATGQRVTLRCSPRSGDLSVYWYQQSLDQGLQFLIQYYNGEERAKGNILERFSAQQFPDLHSELNLSSLELGDSALYFCASSVDEGMGNQPQHFGDGTRLSIL.